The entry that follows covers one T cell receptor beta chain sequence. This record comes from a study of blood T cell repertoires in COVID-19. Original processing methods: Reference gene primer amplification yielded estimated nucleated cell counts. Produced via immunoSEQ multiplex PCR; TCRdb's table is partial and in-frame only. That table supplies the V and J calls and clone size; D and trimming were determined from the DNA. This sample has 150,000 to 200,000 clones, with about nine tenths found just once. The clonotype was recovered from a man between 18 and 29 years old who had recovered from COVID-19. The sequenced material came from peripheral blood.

As DNA, the CDR3 is TGTGCCAGCAGTCCCCAGACTAGCGGGAGGGCCACCTACAATGAGCAGTTCTTC. Its translation is CASSPQTSGRATYNEQFF. The rearrangement uses TRBV27 and TRBJ2-1; TRBD2 agrees at 14 bases. The CDR3 covers 18 residues. V shed 5 bases, J shed 2 bases, and the junction held 8 bases outside the gene matches. CDR1 is MNHEY and CDR2 is SMNVEV in the germline V gene (reference sequence).